One sample yielded the 25 T cell receptor beta chains listed below, sequenced in a study of blood T cell repertoires in COVID-19. Only in-frame clones appear in the TCRdb table, and some are missing; sequencing was by immunoSEQ multiplex PCR. Of approximately 50,000 clones detected, 75% to 95% appear once; the ten largest clones hold 5.5% to 7.5%. Input material: peripheral blood. The receptor source for this set is a man aged 35 to 55 with acute or convalescent COVID-19.

The chain couples TRBV3-1 (or the pseudogene TRBV3-2) to TRBJ1-1; tentative D call: TRBD1 (5 bases). With 1 base removed from V and 0 bases from J, the gap between germline ends came to 27 bases. This CDR3 comprises 21 residues. Germline V CDR1 and CDR2: LGHDT, YNNKEL (reference sequence). CDR3 DNA sequence: TGTGCCAGCAGCCAAGGCGTTCCGAAGGGGCCCTCAACCTTCATGAACACTGAAGCTTTCTTT. This encodes CASSQGVPKGPSTFMNTEAFF.

The gene calls are TRBV6-5 and TRBJ2-2; perhaps TRBD2 as D (5 bases). This CDR3 spans 15 amino acids. V was pared by 1 base and J by 4 bases, with 10 bases between. Germline loops: CDR1 MNHEY, CDR2 SVGAGI. The CDR3 loop is CASSYYLEGTGELFF. CDR3 nucleotide sequence: TGTGCCAGCAGTTACTACCTTGAGGGCACCGGGGAGCTGTTTTTT.

V gene TRBV14 combines with J gene TRBJ2-7; D uncertain. Germline CDR1 and CDR2: SGHDN and FVKESK. There are 14 residues in the CDR3. V was clipped by 5 bases and J by 0 bases, with 11 bases between them. CDR3 residues: CASSSLTTSYEQYF. CDR3 nucleotide sequence: TGTGCCAGCAGCTCCCTGACAACCTCCTACGAGCAGTACTTC.

This clone was observed a single time. The chain is built from TRBV14 and TRBJ2-1; 8 bases are a match to TRBD2. The CDR3 covers 17 residues. CDR1 SGHDN and CDR2 FVKESK come from the germline V gene. After removal of 3 bases from V and 5 bases from J, the junction contained 12 bases not matched to a gene. This chain's CDR3 is CASSHRTSLRGDNEQFF. CDR3 in DNA: TGTGCCAGCAGCCATCGGACTAGCCTACGTGGAGACAATGAGCAGTTCTTC.

Written as DNA, the CDR3 is TGTGCCAGCAGCCCACGCAACTCTAACTATGGCTACACCTTC. It translates to CASSPRNSNYGYTF. The gene calls are TRBV11-3 and TRBJ1-2; D gene unclear. Germline lookup yields CDR1 SGHNT and CDR2 YENEEA. Trimming removed 5 bases from V and 0 bases from J, with 10 bases in between. This CDR3 has 14 residues.

The chain uses TRBV7-3 and TRBJ1-1; 7 bases line up with TRBD1. This CDR3 is 15 amino acids long. Germline CDR1 SGHTA, CDR2 FQGTGA. The V and J ends lost 1 base and 0 bases, in that order; junction bases with no gene match: 2. For the CDR3, the DNA is TGTGCCAGCAGCTTAAGGGGGACAGTGAACACTGAAGCTTTCTTT. Protein sequence: CASSLRGTVNTEAFF.

V usage is TRBV2 and J usage is TRBJ2-5; D is unclear. Trimming removed 2 bases from V and 2 bases from J, with 3 bases in between. The CDR3 is 12 amino acids. Germline-derived CDR1 and CDR2 are SNHLY and FYNNEI. CDR3 protein: CASSEPQETQYF. CDR3 coding DNA: TGTGCCAGCAGTGAACCGCAAGAGACCCAGTACTTC. The full variable domain, with the rest looked up from reference TRBV2 and TRBJ2-5, is EPEVTQTPSHQVTQMGQEVILRCVPISNHLYFYWYRQILGQKVEFLVSFYNNEISEKSEIFDDQFSVERPDGSNFTLKIRSTKLEDSAMYFCASSEPQETQYFGPGTRLLVL.

The V gene is TRBV9, the J gene TRBJ2-3, with 15 bases fitting TRBD2. The junction had 17 bases not matched to a gene; V was cut back by 2 bases and J by 4 bases. The CDR3 spans 21 residues. From germline, CDR1 is SGDLS and CDR2 YYNGEE. CDR3 loop: CASSVGLAGGAGRYRADTQYF. CDR3 nucleotide sequence: TGTGCCAGCAGCGTTGGACTAGCGGGAGGGGCCGGCCGTTATCGCGCAGATACGCAGTATTTT.

V usage is TRBV24-1 and J usage is TRBJ2-2, with 10 nucleotides matching TRBD1. The J segment lost 8 bases and the V segment lost 3 bases, leaving 8 bases of the junction unmatched. The CDR3 extends over 16 amino acids. CDR1 and CDR2 from the germline V gene are KGHDR and SFDVKD. CDR3 region: CATSDTRQGALGELFF. The CDR3 DNA sequence: TGTGCCACCAGTGATACCCGACAGGGGGCTTTGGGGGAGCTGTTTTTT.

This clone occurred once. V gene TRBV30 combines with J gene TRBJ1-1, with 8 bases matching TRBD1. The CDR3 covers 16 residues. Germline V lookup: CDR1 GTSNPN, CDR2 SVGIG (reference sequence). V was clipped by 7 bases and J by 1 base; unmatched bases: 14. The CDR3 coding sequence is TGTGCCTACCTACCCCTCCGGACAGGGTCGAACACTGAAGCTTTCTTT. Its protein is CAYLPLRTGSNTEAFF.

The gene calls are TRBV3-1 (or the pseudogene TRBV3-2) and TRBJ2-5, with D hard to call. V lost 1 base, J lost 3 bases, and 6 bases lay in between. The CDR3 runs 13 residues. The germline CDR1 and CDR2 sequences are LGHDT and YNNKEL (reference sequence). CDR3 loop: CASSQGIEETQYF. In nucleotides, the CDR3 is TGTGCCAGCAGCCAAGGAATAGAAGAGACCCAGTACTTC.

The genes are TRBV2 and TRBJ2-7; a weak D match, TRBD1 (5 bases). This CDR3 is built from 14 residues. V was clipped by 1 base and J by 3 bases, with 10 bases between them. Germline assignment: CDR1 SNHLY and CDR2 FYNNEI. The CDR3 region is CASSEGIRGYEQYF. The CDR3 DNA is TGTGCCAGCAGTGAAGGTATAAGGGGCTACGAGCAGTACTTC. Complete variable domain (other parts from reference TRBV2 and TRBJ2-7): EPEVTQTPSHQVTQMGQEVILRCVPISNHLYFYWYRQILGQKVEFLVSFYNNEISEKSEIFDDQFSVERPDGSNFTLKIRSTKLEDSAMYFCASSEGIRGYEQYFGPGTRLTVT.

V usage is TRBV5-1 and J usage is TRBJ2-3; 9 bases are shared with TRBD2. CDR1 and CDR2 (germline): SGHRS, YFSETQ. V trimming: 0 bases; J trimming: 1 base; junction bases outside the gene matches: 9. This CDR3 comprises 18 residues. CDR3 sequence: CASSLAGSRTSGTDTQYF. In DNA form, the CDR3 reads TGCGCCAGCAGCTTGGCCGGGTCTCGGACTAGCGGCACAGATACGCAGTATTTT.

This clone was detected only once. This chain links TRBV7-3 with TRBJ2-1; perhaps TRBD1 as D (6 bases). This CDR3 contains 14 residues. Trimming shortened V by 5 bases and J by 7 bases, and 15 bases separated the two germline ends. Per the germline V gene, CDR1 is SGHTA and CDR2 is FQGTGA. The CDR3, as DNA: TGTGCCAGCAGCCCCGGGACAAGGGGGAATGAGCAGTTCTTC. It encodes CASSPGTRGNEQFF.

CDR3 coding DNA: TGTGCCAGCAGGCGACTAGCGGGAGTCACAGATACGCAGTATTTT. As protein: CASRRLAGVTDTQYF. The chain couples TRBV5-8 to TRBJ2-3; 12 bases fit TRBD2. CDR3 size: 15 residues. V was clipped by 5 bases and J by 2 bases; unmatched bases: 3. Germline CDR1 reads SGHTS; CDR2 reads YDEGEE.

This sequence joins TRBV7-8 and TRBJ1-6; the D gene is possibly TRBD1 (6 bases). The CDR3 loop spans 16 amino acids. V lost 5 bases, J lost 5 bases, and 16 bases lay in between. Germline V lookup: CDR1 SGHVS, CDR2 FQNEAQ. DNA of the CDR3: TGTGCCAGCAGCATGTTAGGGACAATTAATAATTCACCCCTCCACTTT. Encoded protein: CASSMLGTINNSPLHF.

The rearrangement uses TRBV5-1 and TRBJ2-1; no firm D call. Deletions cut 4 bases from V and 13 bases from J, with 12 bases between. The germline gives CDR1 SGHRS, CDR2 YFSETQ. CDR3 size: 11 residues. This CDR3 is CASSMTGIQFF. CDR3 nucleotide sequence: TGCGCCAGCAGCATGACTGGTATTCAGTTCTTC.

The chain joins TRBV3-1 (or the pseudogene TRBV3-2) to TRBJ2-1; TRBD1 agrees at 8 bases. The CDR3 runs to 15 residues. V lost 4 bases, J lost 1 base, and 3 bases stayed unmatched. Germline CDR1 LGHDT, CDR2 YNNKEL (reference sequence). CDR3 DNA: TGTGCCAGCAGCCCTACAGGGGGGTCCTACAATGAGCAGTTCTTC. The encoded protein is CASSPTGGSYNEQFF.

The J gene is TRBJ2-7, the V gene TRBV5-1; TRBD1 might be the D (6 bases). This CDR3 has 14 amino acids. V lost 4 bases to trimming and J lost 1 base, with 12 bases between them. Germline V gene sequence: CDR1 SGHRS, CDR2 YFSETQ. CDR3 amino acids: CASSPGTFSYEQYF. DNA of the CDR3: TGCGCCAGCAGCCCCGGGACATTTTCCTACGAGCAGTACTTC.

This sequence joins TRBV6-5 and TRBJ2-1; TRBD1 aligns across 7 bases. Germline lookup yields CDR1 MNHEY and CDR2 SVGAGI. This CDR3 has 14 amino acids. Trimming took 4 bases from V and 4 from J; bases not matched to a gene: 4. The CDR3 nucleotides are TGTGCCAGCAGTTCCCCGGGACAGTACAATGAGCAGTTCTTC. It codes for CASSSPGQYNEQFF.

The chain links TRBV27 to TRBJ2-6, with D perhaps matching TRBD2 (5 bases). Germline V CDR1 and CDR2: MNHEY, SMNVEV (reference sequence). The V gene lost 3 bases and the J gene lost 0 bases, with 12 bases spanning the gap. This CDR3 is 17 amino acids long. CDR3 nucleotides: TGTGCCAGCAGTTTTAGTAGCGCGGACTCTGGGGCCAACGTCCTGACTTTC. It specifies CASSFSSADSGANVLTF.

The chain has TRBV6-5 and TRBJ2-5; 11 bases agree with TRBD1. V dropped 5 bases and J dropped 5; count of bases not matched to a gene: 7. The CDR3 sequence is 15 residues long. Germline assignment: CDR1 MNHEY and CDR2 SVGAGI. Here the CDR3 DNA reads TGTGCCAGCAGTACCCGGACAGGGGGCGCTGAGACCCAGTACTTC. Encoded protein: CASSTRTGGAETQYF.

Only one count was recorded for this clone. CDR3 sequence: CASRGTGRDTGELFF. DNA of the CDR3: TGTGCCAGTAGGGGGACAGGGAGGGACACCGGGGAGCTGTTTTTT. This chain connects TRBV19 to TRBJ2-2; 9 bases match TRBD1. The CDR3 is 15 residues long. Germline V CDR1 and CDR2: LNHDA, SQIVND (reference sequence). Germline trimming cut 6 bases from V and 3 bases from J; bases unmatched to any gene: 5.

V gene TRBV6-5 combines with J gene TRBJ1-1, with D unresolved. Germline CDR1 is MNHEY and CDR2 is SVGAGI. V lost 5 bases to trimming and J lost 0 bases, with 13 bases between them. This CDR3 comprises 15 residues. The CDR3: CASSRPQALNTEAFF. The CDR3, as DNA: TGTGCCAGCAGTCGGCCCCAGGCGCTGAACACTGAAGCTTTCTTT.

This chain uses TRBV6-5 with TRBJ1-1; 7 bases agree with TRBD1. The V segment lost 5 bases and the J segment 4 bases; nucleotides outside the gene matches: 4. Germline CDR1 and CDR2: MNHEY and SVGAGI. The CDR3 contains 13 residues. CDR3 loop: CASSIRGLTEAFF. Written as DNA, the CDR3 is TGTGCCAGCAGTATAAGGGGGCTCACTGAAGCTTTCTTT.